The rows below give T cell receptor beta chains drawn from one sample of a study of blood T cell repertoires in COVID-19. Here immunoSEQ multiplex PCR was the method, and the copy in TCRdb shows in-frame clones only, minus some. This sample has about 260,000 clones; about 88% occur once, and the top ten carry roughly 2%. Specimen: peripheral blood. These receptors were obtained from a man under 40 with active or convalescent COVID-19. Each CDR3 is given with its conserved first and last residue. D genes are given only for firm matches. Some rows have no size entry. The others give once, few or many, or a class for an expanded clone.

J gene	V gene	clone size	D gene	CDR3 DNA	CDR3 protein
TRBJ1-4	TRBV29-1	NA	NA	TGCAGCGTTCCAGGGGCCGGGGAAAAACTGTTTTTT	CSVPGAGEKLFF
TRBJ2-3	TRBV5-8	NA	NA	TGTGCCAGCAGCTTGGTTTCCGGAGATACGCAGTATTTT	CASSLVSGDTQYF
TRBJ2-3	TRBV27	NA	TRBD2	TGTGCCAGCAACAAACGACTAGCGGGGGGGATTGTGGATACGCAGTATTTT	CASNKRLAGGIVDTQYF
TRBJ1-1	TRBV19	NA	NA	TGTGCCAGTAGGTTGGACAGCCGGGGAGCTTTCTTT	CASRLDSRGAFF
TRBJ2-7	TRBV7-9	NA	TRBD2	TGTGCCAGCAGCCCCCGGACTAGCGGGGACGAGCAGTACTTC	CASSPRTSGDEQYF
TRBJ1-4	TRBV6-1	NA	NA	TGTGCCAGCAGTGAAGCGTATGAGGCACAACTGTTTTTT	CASSEAYEAQLFF
TRBJ1-6	TRBV10-3	NA	NA	TGTGCCATCAGTGAAGGGGACTTCTCACCCCTCCACTTT	CAISEGDFSPLHF
TRBJ1-5	TRBV6-5	NA	NA	TGTGCCAGCAGTTCTGTGGGCTGGGGCAATCAGCCCCAGCATTTT	CASSSVGWGNQPQHF
TRBJ1-1	TRBV15	once	TRBD1	TGTGCCACCAGCAGCGGACAGGGGACCGGCTGGAGCACTGAAGCTTTCTTT	CATSSGQGTGWSTEAFF
TRBJ2-1	TRBV6-5	NA	TRBD2	TGTGCCAGCAAAGAGGAGACTAGCCCCTACAATGAGCAGTTCTTC	CASKEETSPYNEQFF
TRBJ1-6	TRBV18	NA	TRBD1	TGTGCCAGCTCAGGGGACAGACTACGGGGATCCCTCCACTTT	CASSGDRLRGSLHF
TRBJ2-7	TRBV3-1/TRBV3-2	NA	TRBD1	TGTGCCAGCAGCCAACCGGGACAGGGAACCTACGAGCAGTACTTC	CASSQPGQGTYEQYF
TRBJ1-5	TRBV10-1	NA	TRBD1	TGCGCCATCTCGTTGGATCGAACAGGGGATAGCAATCAGCCCCAGCATTTT	CAISLDRTGDSNQPQHF
TRBJ1-5	TRBV12-3/TRBV12-4	NA	NA	TGTGCCAGCAGTTTACGGTCGAATCAGCCCCAGCATTTT	CASSLRSNQPQHF
TRBJ1-2	TRBV28	NA	TRBD1	TGTGCCAGCAGCCCGGGGACAGGGGTTTACGGCTACACCTTC	CASSPGTGVYGYTF
TRBJ2-7	TRBV6-5	once	NA	TGTGCCAGCAGTTCTGAGGGGGGGGCCTACGAGCAGTACTTC	CASSSEGGAYEQYF
TRBJ2-5	TRBV7-2	NA	TRBD2	TGTGCCAGCAGCTTAAATGCGGGGGGGCTCAGGGAGACCCAGTACTTC	CASSLNAGGLRETQYF
TRBJ1-4	TRBV30	NA	NA	TGTGCCTGGAGTGTCCGCCTTCACCTCGTTCGGGAAAAACTGTTTTTT	CAWSVRLHLVREKLFF
TRBJ1-2	TRBV6-5	NA	NA	TGTGCCAGCAGCCCCCTGGGGGGGACCCTCTATGGCTACACCTTC	CASSPLGGTLYGYTF
TRBJ2-3	TRBV4-2	NA	TRBD2	TGTGCCAGCAGCCAAGCTAGCGGGGGGGACCTAGATACGCAGTATTTT	CASSQASGGDLDTQYF
TRBJ2-7	TRBV11-3	NA	TRBD2	TGTGCCAGCAGTCTTCTCGCGGGGGACTACGAGCAGTACTTC	CASSLLAGDYEQYF
TRBJ2-3	TRBV3-1/TRBV3-2	NA	TRBD2	TGTGCCGCAGGAGCGGGGGGGCCTATAGATACGCAGTATTTT	CAAGAGGPIDTQYF
TRBJ2-7	TRBV5-6	NA	TRBD2	TGTGCCAGCAGCTTGGTCGGCGGGGGGGAGTCCTACGAGCAGTACTTC	CASSLVGGGESYEQYF
TRBJ1-5	TRBV6-5	NA	TRBD1	TGTGCCAGTATTCCGGGACAGGGGAATCAGCCCCAGCATTTT	CASIPGQGNQPQHF
TRBJ1-1	TRBV19	NA	TRBD1	TGTGCCAGTAGTATAGGGGACAGACAAGCTTTCTTT	CASSIGDRQAFF
TRBJ2-7	TRBV18	NA	TRBD1	TGTGCCAGCTCCCCGATCGCGGGACAGGGTATCTACGAGCAGTACTTC	CASSPIAGQGIYEQYF
TRBJ2-7	TRBV18	once	TRBD1	TGTGCCAGCTCACCAAACCGGGACAGGGGCTTGGACGAGCAGTACTTC	CASSPNRDRGLDEQYF
TRBJ1-2	TRBV30	NA	TRBD1	TGTGCCTGTGGACAGGACAACAACTATGGCTACACCTTC	CACGQDNNYGYTF
TRBJ2-7	TRBV7-9	NA	TRBD1	TGTGCCAGCAGCCAGCTGACAGGGGTCGACGAGCAGTACTTC	CASSQLTGVDEQYF
TRBJ1-6	TRBV5-1	NA	TRBD1	TGCGCCAGCAGCATAGACAGGGAGCATTCACCCCTCCACTTT	CASSIDREHSPLHF
TRBJ1-2	TRBV7-2	NA	NA	TGTGCCAGCAGCTTAGTGGCAGGGCCGGGTGGCTACACCTTC	CASSLVAGPGGYTF
TRBJ2-3	TRBV7-6	NA	TRBD1	TGTGCCAGCAGCTTGGCGGGGACAGGGGGCAAGAGCACAGATACGCAGTATTTT	CASSLAGTGGKSTDTQYF
TRBJ2-3	TRBV19	NA	TRBD2	TGTGCCAGTAGTATCTGGGGTTTCGGACTAGCGGGGGGCCCCTCTGGGACAGATACGCAGTATTTT	CASSIWGFGLAGGPSGTDTQYF
TRBJ2-5	TRBV3-1/TRBV3-2	once	TRBD2	TGTGCCAGCAGCCAAGCGACTAGCGGGCGGGAGACCCAGTACTTC	CASSQATSGRETQYF